Below are 8 T cell receptor beta chains sequenced from a single sample in a study of siplizumab effects on memory and regulatory T cells. Clones were read by immunoSEQ multiplex PCR, and TCRdb kept only the in-frame ones, dropping some. The table shows around 100,000 clones, with approximately 90% occurring only once. The sequenced material came from CD4+ T cells sorted from blood. These receptors were collected from a human donor in good health.

This chain joins TRBV5-4 and TRBJ2-5, with D uncertain. V lost 0 bases to trimming and J lost 5 bases, with 14 bases between them. In germline, CDR1 is SGHNT, CDR2 YYREEE (reference sequence). The CDR3 is made up of 15 amino acids. CDR3 protein: CASSLGGKGVETQYF. CDR3 nucleotides: TGTGCCAGCAGCTTGGGAGGTAAAGGCGTGGAGACCCAGTACTTC.

The chain has TRBV28 and TRBJ2-7; D might be TRBD1 (5 bases). Germline CDR1 reads MDHEN; CDR2 reads SYDVKM. This CDR3 has 14 residues. The V end lost 3 bases, the J end lost 3 bases, and 12 bases lay between the germline ends. The CDR3 DNA is TGTGCCAGCAGTTTTGGCTCACAGGACTACGAGCAGTACTTC. Its protein is CASSFGSQDYEQYF. Using reference TRBV28 and TRBJ2-7 for the parts outside the CDR3, the full variable domain is DVKVTQSSRYLVKRTGEKVFLECVQDMDHENMFWYRQDPGLGLRLIYFSYDVKMKEKGDIPEGYSVSREKKERFSLILESASTNQTSMYLCASSFGSQDYEQYFGPGTRLTVT.

This clone appeared a single time. The chain employs TRBV20-1 and TRBJ2-3; D gene ambiguous. From germline, CDR1 is DFQATT and CDR2 SNEGSKA (reference sequence). The V end was cut by 5 bases, the J end by 4 bases, with 7 bases between. This CDR3 spans 11 amino acids. Written as DNA, the CDR3 is TGCAGTGCTGGCCTAGCAGATACGCAGTATTTT. Its translation: CSAGLADTQYF.

V is TRBV7-9 and J is TRBJ2-7; 7 positions match TRBD1. The CDR3 contains 15 residues. V lost 5 bases, J lost 2 bases, and 9 bases stayed unmatched. In germline, CDR1 is SEHNR, CDR2 FQNEAQ (reference sequence). The chain's CDR3 is CASSPTGDGAYEQYF. In DNA, the CDR3 is TGTGCCAGCAGCCCAACAGGGGATGGGGCCTACGAGCAGTACTTC.

The chain uses TRBV6-6 and TRBJ2-3; D gene unclear. This CDR3 contains 14 residues. Germline values: CDR1 MNHNY, CDR2 SVGAGI (reference sequence). V was clipped by 5 bases and J by 6 bases, with 15 bases between them. Written as DNA, the CDR3 is TGTGCCAGCAGTCACCCCGGGCTAGGGGATACGCAGTATTTT. Protein product: CASSHPGLGDTQYF.

This chain joins TRBV7-6 and TRBJ2-5; 9 nucleotides align to TRBD2. This CDR3 comprises 14 residues. CDR1 is SGHVS and CDR2 is FNYEAQ in the germline V gene. The V gene end was trimmed by 5 bases and the J gene end by 4 bases; junction bases not matched to a gene: 5. The CDR3 region is CASSLSGRRETQYF. CDR3 coding DNA: TGTGCCAGCAGCCTTAGCGGGAGAAGAGAGACCCAGTACTTC.

The V gene is TRBV5-4, the J gene TRBJ1-4, with D possibly being TRBD1 (6 bases). The ends were cut back, 3 bases at V and 7 bases at J, with 13 bases in the middle. CDR3 length: 14 amino acids. Germline V lookup: CDR1 SGHNT, CDR2 YYREEE (reference sequence). The CDR3 DNA is TGTGCCAGCAGCTCCGGACAGAACCTTGAAAAACTGTTTTTT. This encodes CASSSGQNLEKLFF.

This clone was observed a handful of times. The V call is TRBV10-3, the J call TRBJ1-1; 9 bases match TRBD1. The J segment lost 2 bases and the V segment lost 7 bases, leaving 5 bases of the junction unmatched. This CDR3 is built from 14 residues. Germline lookup yields CDR1 ENHRY and CDR2 SYGVKD. Written as DNA, the CDR3 is TGTGCCATCACGGGACAGGGATTAAACACTGAAGCTTTCTTT. This gives the protein CAITGQGLNTEAFF.